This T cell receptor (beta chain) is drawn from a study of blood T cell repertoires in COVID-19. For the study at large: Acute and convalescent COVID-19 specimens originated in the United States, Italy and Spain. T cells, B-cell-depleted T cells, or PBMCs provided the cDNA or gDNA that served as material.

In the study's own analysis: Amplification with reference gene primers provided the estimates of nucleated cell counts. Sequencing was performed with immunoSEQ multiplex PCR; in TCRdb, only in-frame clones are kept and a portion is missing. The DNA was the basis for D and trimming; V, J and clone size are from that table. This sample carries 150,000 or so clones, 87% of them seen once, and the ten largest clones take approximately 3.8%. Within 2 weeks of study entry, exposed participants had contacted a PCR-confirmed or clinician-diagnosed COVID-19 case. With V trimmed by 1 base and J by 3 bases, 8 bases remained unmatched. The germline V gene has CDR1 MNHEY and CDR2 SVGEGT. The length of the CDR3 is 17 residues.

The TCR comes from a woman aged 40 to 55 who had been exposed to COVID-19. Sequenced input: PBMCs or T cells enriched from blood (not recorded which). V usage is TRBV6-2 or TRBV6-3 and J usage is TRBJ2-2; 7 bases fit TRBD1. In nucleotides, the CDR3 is TGTGCCAGCAGTTACTGGGCAGGGGGTTTTCACACCGGGGAGCTGTTTTTT. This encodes CASSYWAGGFHTGELFF.